This T cell receptor beta chain comes out of a study of T-cell reconstitution after alpha-beta-depleted transplantation in children (TCRdb year 2016). About the investigation overall: Using TCR repertoire profiling, the study followed T-cell immune reconstitution in a quantitative way in children after TCRalphabeta/CD19-depleted allogeneic hematopoietic cell transplantation.

Beyond this particular receptor, the publication reports: In some patients, high TCRbeta diversity at day 60 was attributed to recipient T cells and intrathymic progenitors that had survived conditioning. The frequencies of hyperexpanded clones fell over the following months, and after one year, T-cell counts and TCRbeta diversity were mostly attributed to newly produced T cells. The apparently early recovery of alphabetaT-cell counts about two months after transplant reportedly depended on only several hundred rapidly expanded clones that came from non-depleted graft cells.

The library was produced with PCR. The sequencer listed for this sample is Illumina HiSeq 2500. TCR library preparation used molecular barcoding, with unique molecular identifiers applied to normalize quantification of the TCRbeta repertoire. The public reads were run again by TCRdb, first through fastp at Q25 and then through MiXCR, and only productive beta chains were kept. Merged by CDR3 protein, the rows form single entries marked with the most common genes and DNA. In this sample the table shows about 280,000 distinct CDR3 sequences, around a tenth of which occur a single time. The ten top clones hold around 20% of the sample. To note about this clonotype: Its recognized antigen is unknown. Since a much larger clone is just one base distant, this may be a read error.

Sequences SEHNR (CDR1) and FQNEAQ (CDR2) are obtained from the germline V gene (reference sequence). The CDR3 spans 16 residues, from the cysteine through the phenylalanine. Only the CDR3 DNA stays, 48 bases, in frame from base 1. This specimen's treatment or condition label, interpreted: allogeneic hematopoietic cell transplantation with graft depleted of TCRalphabeta T cells and CD19 B cells. TCRalphabeta/CD19-depleted allogeneic hematopoietic cell grafts were given to the transplant recipients, all of whom were children. This receptor was taken from a male patient aged 2 to 9 who had a stem cell transplant for chronic granulomatous disease, so the T cells may come from the graft donor. Sequencing was performed on peripheral blood, taken 180 days after TCRalphabeta/CD19-depleted stem cell transplant. The chain employs TRBV7-9 and TRBJ2-3, and 7 junction bases match TRBD2. The DNA is TGTGCCAGCAGCTTATCTCGGGGGGTAACAACAGATATGCAGTATTTT. Its protein reads: CASSLSRGVTTDMQYF.